Shown below are 30 T cell receptor beta chains from a single sample sequenced in a study of T cell repertoires in cytomegalovirus infection. TCRdb reprocessed the reads via MiXCR and lists one record per CDR3 protein. The data hold around 630,000 distinct CDR3 sequences, with roughly 26% observed a single time. Sequencing was performed on CD8+ T cells from PBMCs. These receptors were taken from a human donor in good health (CMV status not recorded). Some clones in this sample may be carry-over from other donors' samples.

This clonotype was counted ten times or more. The chain joins TRBV28 to TRBJ2-2; D could derive from TRBD1 or TRBD2 (6 bases each). This CDR3 comprises 18 residues. V was cut by 3 bases and J by 4 bases, with 21 bases left in between. Germline V lookup: CDR1 MDHEN, CDR2 SYDVKM. CDR3 sequence (DNA): TGTGCCAGCAGTTTTCCCGGGACTGTCCCCAGGGGCACCGGGGAGCTGTTTTTT. Protein sequence: CASSFPGTVPRGTGELFF.

This chain uses TRBV14 with TRBJ1-6; D unclear. V was trimmed by 2 bases and J by 2 bases, leaving 4 bases between them. In germline, CDR1 is SGHDN, CDR2 FVKESK. The CDR3 consists of 14 residues. The CDR3 loop is CASSQPAYNSPLHF. The CDR3 DNA reads TGTGCCAGCAGCCAACCAGCCTATAATTCACCCCTCCACTTT.

This clonotype was seen at least ten times. The rearrangement uses TRBV7-8 and TRBJ2-1; 11 bases line up with TRBD2. The J segment lost 6 bases and the V segment lost 4 bases, leaving 8 bases of the junction unmatched. The CDR3 has 16 amino acids. Germline CDR1 is SGHVS and CDR2 is FQNEAQ. In DNA form, the CDR3 reads TGTGCCAGCAGCTCCTATAGCGGGGGGGCTCGCAATGAGCAGTTCTTC. The encoded protein is CASSSYSGGARNEQFF.

This clonotype has ten or more counts. The V gene is TRBV7-9, the J gene TRBJ2-1; 8 bases fit TRBD1. Germline V gene sequence: CDR1 SEHNR, CDR2 FQNEAQ (reference sequence). V was pared by 4 bases and J by 7 bases, with 12 bases of the junction left unmatched. CDR3 length equals 16 residues. The CDR3: CASSSRNGQGLNEQFF. DNA for the CDR3: TGTGCCAGCAGCTCTAGAAACGGACAGGGATTGAATGAGCAGTTCTTC.

V is TRBV28 and J is TRBJ2-3, with 10 bases that match TRBD2. V dropped 5 bases and J dropped 1; count of bases not matched to a gene: 15. Per the germline V gene, CDR1 is MDHEN and CDR2 is SYDVKM. The CDR3 totals 19 residues. The CDR3 DNA reads TGTGCCAGCAGTGTTGTGGGGGTAGCGGGGGGCCGGGGCACAGATACGCAGTATTTT. It translates to CASSVVGVAGGRGTDTQYF.

This clonotype came up many times. This chain joins TRBV7-2 and TRBJ2-1, with TRBD2 matching over 14 bases. The germline gives CDR1 SGHTA, CDR2 FQGNSA. V lost 4 bases, J lost 12 bases, and 5 bases stayed unmatched. The CDR3 has 14 amino acids. The CDR3 is CASSWTSGGWVQFF. The CDR3, as DNA: TGTGCCAGCAGCTGGACTAGCGGGGGGTGGGTGCAGTTCTTC.

This clonotype was counted a few times. The chain recombines TRBV7-2 with TRBJ2-3; D might be TRBD1 (6 bases). Germline lookup yields CDR1 SGHTA and CDR2 FQGNSA. This CDR3 is 15 amino acids long. The V end lost 4 bases, the J end lost 2 bases, and 13 bases lay between the germline ends. CDR3: CASSSRDTNTDTQYF. CDR3 sequence (DNA): TGTGCCAGCAGCTCCCGGGACACCAACACAGATACGCAGTATTTT. Looking up the rest from reference TRBV7-2 and TRBJ2-3 gives the full variable domain: GAGVSQSPSNKVTEKGKDVELRCDPISGHTALYWYRQSLGQGLEFLIYFQGNSAPDKSGLPSDRFSAERTGGSVSTLTIQRTQQEDSAVYLCASSSRDTNTDTQYFGPGTRLTVL.

This clonotype was seen ten or more times. V is TRBV7-9 and J is TRBJ2-3; perhaps TRBD1 as D (5 bases). Trimming stripped 4 bases from V and 3 bases from J, with 14 bases between. Germline CDR1 and CDR2: SEHNR and FQNEAQ (reference sequence). This CDR3 has 15 amino acids. The CDR3 sequence is CASSSTAVATDTQYF. CDR3 DNA: TGTGCCAGCAGCTCGACAGCCGTGGCGACAGATACGCAGTATTTT.

This clonotype appeared a few times. The chain couples TRBV11-2 to TRBJ2-1; D gene unclear. The CDR3 runs to 13 residues. Germline V CDR1 and CDR2: SGHAT, FQNNGV. Deletions cut 2 bases from V and 5 bases from J, with 7 bases between. As DNA, the CDR3 is TGTGCCAGCAGCTTATGGCAGGACAATGAGCAGTTCTTC. It specifies CASSLWQDNEQFF.

CDR3 in amino acids: CASSLKRERPEETQYF. CDR3 in DNA: TGTGCCAGCAGCTTAAAAAGGGAACGTCCTGAAGAGACCCAGTACTTC. This rearrangement joins TRBV7-8 to TRBJ2-5; the D is unclear. Per germline, CDR1 SGHVS and CDR2 FQNEAQ. V lost 2 bases, J lost 3 bases, and 16 bases lay in between. The CDR3 sequence is 16 residues long.

This clonotype was picked up one time. This sequence joins TRBV9 and TRBJ1-1; D gene ambiguous. Trimming removed 0 bases at V and 7 bases at J, with 10 bases between. The CDR3 is 13 amino acids. CDR1 SGDLS and CDR2 YYNGEE come from the germline V gene. The CDR3 bases are TGTGCCAGCAGCGTAGGGCCAGAGGGTGAAGCTTTCTTT. Its translation is CASSVGPEGEAFF.

On this clonotype: No conserved phenylalanine or tryptophan is present at the end of the CDR3, so a read error is the likely explanation. The chain carries TRBV7-8 and TRBJ2-5; TRBD2 matches at 11 bases. The CDR3 length is 15 residues. The V gene end was trimmed by 3 bases and the J gene end by 4 bases; junction bases not matched to a gene: 4. Germline V CDR1 and CDR2: SGHVS, FQNEAQ. The CDR3 sequence is CASSFSGGALETQYL. In nucleotides, the CDR3 is TGTGCCAGCAGCTTTAGCGGGGGGGCCTTAGAGACCCAGTACTTA.

This chain connects TRBV7-9 to TRBJ2-3, with D perhaps matching TRBD1 or TRBD2 (5 bases each). CDR1 is SEHNR, CDR2 FQNEAQ, per germline (reference sequence). This CDR3 is built from 18 residues. The ends were cut back, 0 bases at V and 5 bases at J, with 21 bases in the middle. The CDR3 DNA sequence: TGTGCCAGCAGCTTAGCGGCTGGGGACCGCCACATAGGAGATACGCAGTATTTT. It yields the protein CASSLAAGDRHIGDTQYF.

This clonotype was counted many times. An end of the junction differs from the germline gene, which may be a read error. The V and J genes are TRBV7-7 and TRBJ2-7, with 8 nucleotides matching TRBD2. The CDR3 spans 15 residues. Germline CDR1 is SSHAT and CDR2 is FNYEAQ (reference sequence). Here the CDR3 DNA reads TGTGCTAGCAGCCCCGGGGGGGGGCCCTCCTACGAGCAGTACTTC. Encoded protein: CASSPGGGPSYEQYF.

Only a few counts were recorded for this clonotype. This rearrangement joins TRBV2 to TRBJ2-7; D could derive from TRBD1 or TRBD2 (5 bases each). The germline CDR1 and CDR2 sequences are SNHLY and FYNNEI. The V end lost 1 base, the J end lost 3 bases, and 10 bases lay between the germline ends. The CDR3 is made up of 14 amino acids. CDR3 coding DNA: TGTGCCAGCAGTGAAGACGGGGACCTCTACGAGCAGTACTTC. As protein: CASSEDGDLYEQYF.

The chain has TRBV15 and TRBJ2-5, with a weak D call TRBD1 (6 bases). Trimming left V 2 bases short and J 2 bases short, with 9 bases between. This CDR3 is built from 14 residues. The germline gives CDR1 LNHNV, CDR2 YYDKDF (reference sequence). DNA of the CDR3: TGTGCCACCAGCAGATGGACAGAGCAAGAGACCCAGTACTTC. Amino acid sequence: CATSRWTEQETQYF.

This clonotype came up many times. The rearrangement links TRBV5-1 to TRBJ1-5; TRBD1 matches 8 bases. The V gene end was trimmed by 4 bases and the J gene end by 3 bases; junction bases not matched to a gene: 6. The CDR3 consists of 15 residues. Germline CDR1 SGHRS, CDR2 YFSETQ. In DNA form, the CDR3 reads TGCGCCAGCAGCCAGGGGACAGGAAACAATCAGCCCCAGCATTTT. Translating it yields CASSQGTGNNQPQHF.

The chain carries TRBV7-6 and TRBJ2-3; weak D call: TRBD1 (6 bases). Trimming removed 6 bases from V and 2 bases from J, with 18 bases in between. This CDR3 has 16 residues. Germline lookup yields CDR1 SGHVS and CDR2 FNYEAQ. The CDR3 DNA is TGTGCCAGCAGTCCTACCTTCGGACAGTTCACAGATACGCAGTATTTT. This translates into CASSPTFGQFTDTQYF.

This clonotype was seen ten or more times. The chain carries TRBV6-2 or TRBV6-3 and TRBJ2-7, with D possibly called TRBD1 or TRBD2 (6 bases each). Germline V gene lookup returns CDR1 MNHEY and CDR2 SVGEGT. The CDR3 loop spans 15 amino acids. CDR3 residues: CASSYYRGLTYEQYV. CDR3 DNA: TGTGCCAGCAGCTACTATCGGGGGCTTACCTACGAGCAGTACGTC.

In this sample, this clonotype turned up a few times. The V and J genes are TRBV5-6 and TRBJ2-5; 7 bases are shared with TRBD2. The CDR3 extends over 15 amino acids. The trim removed 1 base at V and 2 bases at J, leaving 5 bases unmatched. Germline CDR1 SGHDT, CDR2 YYEEEE. The CDR3 coding sequence is TGTGCCAGCAGCTTGTGGGGGGGGAGGCAAGAGACCCAGTACTTC. This gives the protein CASSLWGGRQETQYF.

A few counts support this clonotype. The chain employs TRBV5-1 and TRBJ2-4; weak D call: TRBD2 (5 bases). There are 16 residues in the CDR3. Germline-derived CDR1 and CDR2 are SGHRS and YFSETQ. V lost 3 bases to trimming and J lost 4 bases, with 17 bases between them. The chain's CDR3 is CASSSPEPGVKNIQYF. CDR3 nucleotide sequence: TGCGCCAGCAGCTCCCCCGAGCCCGGGGTGAAAAACATTCAGTACTTC.

This clonotype was observed a few times. The CDR3 bases are TGCAGTGCTAGACCCCGGGACAGGGGAAGTGAGCAGTTCTTC. Residues: CSARPRDRGSEQFF. V gene TRBV20-1 combines with J gene TRBJ2-1; TRBD1 agrees at 10 bases. V shed 2 bases, J shed 9 bases, and the junction held 7 bases outside the gene matches. The CDR3 is made up of 14 amino acids. Germline V gene data show CDR1 as DFQATT and CDR2 as SNEGSKA (reference sequence).

Many counts were recorded for this clonotype. V is TRBV7-9 and J is TRBJ1-1, with unresolved D. The CDR3 runs to 16 residues. Germline CDR1 reads SEHNR; CDR2 reads FQNEAQ (reference sequence). V lost 4 bases to trimming and J lost 6 bases, with 21 bases between them. This CDR3 reads CASSSPPRREGAEAFF. DNA of the CDR3: TGTGCCAGCAGCTCCCCTCCCCGCCGGGAGGGTGCTGAAGCTTTCTTT.

The chain is built from TRBV20-1 and TRBJ2-1; 8 bases are a match to TRBD1. V lost 1 base to trimming and J lost 7 bases; unmatched junction nucleotides: 9. Germline CDR1 reads DFQATT; CDR2 reads SNEGSKA (reference sequence). The CDR3 is made up of 15 amino acids. CDR3: CSARAIGTGENEQFF. DNA of the CDR3: TGCAGTGCTAGAGCTATTGGGACAGGCGAAAATGAGCAGTTCTTC.

The table lists this clonotype with a few counts. Written as DNA, the CDR3 is TGCAGTGCTAGAAGGAGGGAGACCCAGTACTTC. Translating gives CSARRRETQYF. This chain joins TRBV20-1 and TRBJ2-5; tentative D call: TRBD2 (5 bases). Germline loops: CDR1 DFQATT, CDR2 SNEGSKA (reference sequence). Trimming took off 2 bases at V and 5 bases at J, with 6 bases between the two ends. CDR3 length: 11 amino acids.

This clonotype was picked up a small number of times. V usage is TRBV28 and J usage is TRBJ1-5; D is unresolved. This CDR3 spans 14 amino acids. V dropped 4 bases and J dropped 5 bases, with 12 bases sitting between them. The germline gives CDR1 MDHEN, CDR2 SYDVKM. CDR3 in amino acids: CASSYSTGYQPQHF. CDR3 nucleotides: TGTGCCAGCAGTTATTCCACGGGGTATCAGCCCCAGCATTTT.

The chain carries TRBV6-5 and TRBJ2-3, with TRBD2 matching 10 bases. The CDR3 runs to 17 residues. V gave up 4 bases and J gave up 0 bases; unmatched junction bases: 7. From germline, CDR1 is MNHEY and CDR2 SVGAGI. This CDR3 reads CASSSWTSGRSTDTQYF. CDR3 nucleotides: TGTGCCAGCAGTTCTTGGACTAGCGGACGTAGCACAGATACGCAGTATTTT.

This clonotype has only a few counts. This sequence joins TRBV29-1 and TRBJ2-1, with 8 bases lining up with TRBD1. Unmatched junction bases numbered 9, after V lost 6 bases and J lost 14 bases. This CDR3 comprises 11 residues. Germline assignment: CDR1 SQVTM and CDR2 ANQGSEA. The CDR3 protein is CSVAGGQGEFF. CDR3 nucleotides: TGCAGCGTCGCAGGCGGACAGGGAGAGTTCTTC.

This clonotype has a handful of counts. This sequence joins TRBV29-1 and TRBJ2-7, with D possibly being TRBD1 (6 bases). This CDR3 spans 17 amino acids. Germline CDR1 is SQVTM and CDR2 is ANQGSEA. V shed 5 bases and J shed 4 bases, with 27 bases lying between them. The chain's CDR3 is CSVIPVGQPSEGYEQYF. The CDR3, as DNA: TGCAGCGTTATCCCAGTCGGACAGCCCTCTGAAGGTTACGAGCAGTACTTC.

CDR3 sequence (DNA): TGCAGTCTTGCCGGGATGGACTTGATTCTTGACTATGGCTACACCTTC. This codes for CSLAGMDLILDYGYTF. V is TRBV20-1 and J is TRBJ1-2; D gene uncertain. The CDR3 is 16 amino acids. V was pared by 8 bases and J by 3 bases, with 25 bases between. Germline V gene lookup returns CDR1 DFQATT and CDR2 SNEGSKA (reference sequence).